Below, one TCR beta chain is given with its context. Its specificity is unknown. MiXCR was run by TCRdb on the reads, yielding one entry per CDR3 protein. The sample has around 710,000 distinct CDR3 sequences, under 35% seen once. This sample was included in a study of T cell repertoires in cytomegalovirus infection. Overall study context: Well-studied HLA-B-restricted epitopes and recently identified HLA-C-restricted epitopes of CMV were both used in the study. Both a matching HLA type and CMV infection were indicated by public TCR beta signatures.

This TCR came from a human donor in good health (CMV status not recorded). Some clones in this sample may be carry-over from other donors' samples. Source: cultured CD8+ T cells from PBMCs, taken from culture after CMV antigen stimulation.

The CDR3 here is CASSVRRDSPTFRVQPQHF. The CDR3 DNA reads TGTGCCAGTAGTGTCCGGAGGGACAGTCCTACCTTTAGGGTTCAGCCCCAGCATTTT. The chain is built from TRBV19 and TRBJ1-5; TRBD1 matches 7 bases. Germline V gives CDR1 LNHDA, CDR2 SQIVND (reference sequence). Losses at the gene ends were 5 bases for V and 6 bases for J; bases not matched to a gene: 22. The CDR3 extends over 19 amino acids.